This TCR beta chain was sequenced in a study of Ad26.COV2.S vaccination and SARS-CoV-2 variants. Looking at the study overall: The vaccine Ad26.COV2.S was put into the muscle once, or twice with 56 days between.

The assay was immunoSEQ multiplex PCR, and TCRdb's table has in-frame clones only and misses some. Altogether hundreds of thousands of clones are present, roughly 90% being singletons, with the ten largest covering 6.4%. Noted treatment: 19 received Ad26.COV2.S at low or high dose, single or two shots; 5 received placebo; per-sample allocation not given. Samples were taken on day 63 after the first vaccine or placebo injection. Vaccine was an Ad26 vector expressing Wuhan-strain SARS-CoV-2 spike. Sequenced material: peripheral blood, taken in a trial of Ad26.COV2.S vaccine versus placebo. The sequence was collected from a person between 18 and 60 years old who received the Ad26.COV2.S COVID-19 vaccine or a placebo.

CDR3 loop: CASSLGQINTEAFF. DNA of the CDR3: TGCGCCAGCAGCTTGGGACAGATTAACACTGAAGCTTTCTTT. The genes are TRBV5-1 and TRBJ1-1, with D perhaps TRBD1 (5 bases). The CDR3 covers 14 residues. The ends were cut back, 0 bases at V and 2 bases at J, with 8 bases in the middle. CDR1 and CDR2 from the germline V gene are SGHRS and YFSETQ.